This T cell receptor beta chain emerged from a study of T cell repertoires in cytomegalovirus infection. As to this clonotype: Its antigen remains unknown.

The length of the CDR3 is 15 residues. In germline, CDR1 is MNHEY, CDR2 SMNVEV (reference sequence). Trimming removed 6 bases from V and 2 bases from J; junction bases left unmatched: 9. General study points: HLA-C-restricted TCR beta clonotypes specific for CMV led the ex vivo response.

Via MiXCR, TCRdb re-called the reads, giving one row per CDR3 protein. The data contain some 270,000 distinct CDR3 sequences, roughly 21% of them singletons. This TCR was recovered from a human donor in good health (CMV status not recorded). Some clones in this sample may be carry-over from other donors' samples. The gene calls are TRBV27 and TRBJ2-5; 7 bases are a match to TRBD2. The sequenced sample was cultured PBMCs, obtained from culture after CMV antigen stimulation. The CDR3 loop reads CASRSSSGLQETQYF. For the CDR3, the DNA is TGTGCCAGCAGATCGTCTAGCGGCCTACAAGAGACCCAGTACTTC.